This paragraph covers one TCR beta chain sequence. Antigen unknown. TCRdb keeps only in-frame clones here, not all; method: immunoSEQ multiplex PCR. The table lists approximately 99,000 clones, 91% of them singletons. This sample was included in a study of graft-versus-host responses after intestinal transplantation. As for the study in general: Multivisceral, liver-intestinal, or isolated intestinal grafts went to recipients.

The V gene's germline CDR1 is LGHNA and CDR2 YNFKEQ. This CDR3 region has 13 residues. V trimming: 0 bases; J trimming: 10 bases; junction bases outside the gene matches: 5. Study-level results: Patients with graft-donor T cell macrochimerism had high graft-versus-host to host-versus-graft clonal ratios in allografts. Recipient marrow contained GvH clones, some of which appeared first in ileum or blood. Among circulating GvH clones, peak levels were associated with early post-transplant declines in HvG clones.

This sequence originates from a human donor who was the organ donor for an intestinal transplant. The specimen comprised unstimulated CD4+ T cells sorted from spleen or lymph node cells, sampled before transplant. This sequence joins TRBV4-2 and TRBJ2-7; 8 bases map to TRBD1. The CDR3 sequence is CASSQDTGTGQYF. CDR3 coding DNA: TGTGCCAGCAGCCAAGATACTGGGACAGGACAGTACTTC.